The rows below give T cell receptor beta chains drawn from one sample of a study of identical twins' blood T cells. TCRdb recomputed calls from the 5' RACE reads with MiXCR, one row per CDR3 protein. Of about 1,300 distinct CDR3 sequences in the sample, about 65% were seen once. The specimen was PBMCs. The receptors were gathered from a woman between 18 and 55 years old in good health. Both conserved end residues are part of each CDR3. The D gene is left open where the match is weak. Size is stated for part of the rows, as once, few or many counts, or as a class when the clone is expanded.

V gene	D gene	clone size	J gene	CDR3 protein	CDR3 DNA
TRBV29-1	TRBD1	few	TRBJ1-4	CSVELGQLREKLFF	TGCAGCGTTGAGTTGGGACAGCTTCGTGAAAAACTGTTTTTT
TRBV10-1	-	large	TRBJ1-3	CASSESGGTIGNTIYF	TGCGCCAGCAGTGAATCCGGTGGGACGATAGGAAACACCATATATTTT
TRBV30	-	-	TRBJ1-4	CAWSGTNEKLFF	TGTGCCTGGAGTGGAACTAATGAAAAACTGTTTTTT
TRBV6-1	-	-	TRBJ1-1	CASSPGGANTEAFF	TGTGCCAGCAGCCCCGGTGGCGCCAACACTGAAGCTTTCTTT
TRBV12-3/TRBV12-4	-	once	TRBJ2-7	CASSSRASYEQYF	TGTGCCAGCAGTTCCAGGGCCTCCTACGAGCAGTACTTC
TRBV6-1	-	-	TRBJ1-4	CASSGLMGKTNEKLFF	TGTGCCAGCAGTGGGCTTATGGGTAAAACTAATGAAAAACTGTTTTTT
TRBV7-6	-	-	TRBJ1-1	CASSLGLGPAEAFF	TGTGCCAGCAGCTTAGGGTTGGGACCTGCTGAAGCTTTCTTT
TRBV9	-	-	TRBJ1-1	CASSMWEGTEAFF	TGTGCCAGCAGCATGTGGGAGGGCACTGAAGCTTTCTTT
TRBV30	-	-	TRBJ2-5	CACLGARETQYF	TGTGCCTGCTTAGGGGCTCGGGAGACCCAGTACTTC
TRBV5-6	TRBD2	-	TRBJ2-3	CASSFSLSGLFSTDTQYF	TGTGCCAGCAGCTTTAGCCTTAGCGGGTTATTTAGCACAGATACGCAGTATTTT
TRBV7-9	-	-	TRBJ1-1	CASSFLDTEAFF	TGTGCCAGCAGCTTCTTAGACACTGAAGCTTTCTTT
TRBV6-4	-	hyperexpanded	TRBJ1-1	CASRPPNMNTEAFF	TGTGCCAGCAGGCCTCCTAACATGAACACTGAAGCTTTCTTT
TRBV9	TRBD2	-	TRBJ2-3	CASSPRVTSGGKDTQYF	TGTGCCAGCAGCCCAAGGGTGACTAGCGGGGGGAAGGATACGCAGTATTTT
TRBV7-3	-	-	TRBJ1-2	CASSLLPARYPQKGGYTF	TGTGCCAGCAGCTTACTCCCAGCTAGATACCCCCAGAAGGGTGGCTACACCTTC
TRBV6-5	-	-	TRBJ1-5	CASSSTGDSNQPQHF	TGTGCCAGCAGTTCGACAGGAGATAGCAATCAGCCCCAGCATTTT
TRBV7-6	TRBD2	-	TRBJ2-5	CASSASSGGVLQETQYF	TGTGCCAGCAGCGCATCTAGCGGGGGGGTTCTTCAAGAGACCCAGTACTTC
TRBV20-1	-	large	TRBJ1-2	CSASFGTGAF	-
TRBV2	-	-	TRBJ2-1	CASIRWNEQFF	TGTGCCAGCATCCGGTGGAACGAGCAGTTCTTC
TRBV6-2/TRBV6-3	-	few	TRBJ1-1	CASSYSVSSGVEAFF	TGTGCCAGCAGTTACTCGGTGAGCAGCGGGGTGGAAGCTTTCTTT
TRBV10-1	TRBD1	-	TRBJ1-2	CASSDRGVSNYGYTF	TGCGCCAGCAGCGACAGGGGAGTTTCTAACTATGGCTACACCTTC
TRBV20-1	-	-	TRBJ1-5	CSARDSFLQPQHF	TGCAGTGCTAGAGATTCTTTCCTTCAGCCCCAGCATTTT
TRBV10-3	-	-	TRBJ1-2	CAIRRLLTGASPNYGYTF	TGTGCCATCAGAAGACTTTTGACAGGTGCCTCTCCGAACTATGGCTACACCTTC
TRBV7-6	-	-	TRBJ1-4	CASSLEANEKLFF	TGTGCCAGCAGCTTAGAGGCTAATGAAAAACTGTTTTTT
TRBV29-1	-	-	TRBJ1-5	CSVVVDPNQPQHF	TGCAGCGTTGTGGTAGATCCCAATCAGCCCCAGCATTTT
TRBV29-1	-	-	TRBJ2-1	CSVGGPGVEQFF	TGCAGCGTTGGGGGGCCCGGTGTTGAGCAGTTCTTC
TRBV28	-	-	TRBJ1-1	CASISGGEENTEAFF	TGTGCCAGCATAAGTGGGGGGGAGGAGAACACTGAAGCTTTCTTT
TRBV4-1	TRBD2	once	TRBJ2-2	CASSQDRGLAGGRDGELFF	TGCGCCAGCAGCCAAGATAGAGGACTAGCGGGGGGCCGTGACGGGGAGCTGTTTTTT
TRBV28	-	few	TRBJ1-1	CASSSWIRGNTEAFF	TGTGCCAGCAGTTCCTGGATCAGGGGAAACACTGAAGCTTTCTTT
TRBV6-5	TRBD1	few	TRBJ1-2	CASSLTGGYGYTF	TGTGCCAGCAGTTTGACAGGGGGCTATGGCTACACCTTC
TRBV10-3	TRBD1	few	TRBJ1-5	CAISRDSLYSNQPQHF	TGTGCCATCAGTAGGGACAGCCTCTATAGCAATCAGCCCCAGCATTTT
TRBV7-3	-	-	TRBJ1-1	CASSPQLNTEAFF	TGTGCCAGCAGCCCTCAGTTGAACACTGAAGCTTTCTTT
TRBV14	-	-	TRBJ1-4	CASSPPGTTNEKLFF	TGTGCCAGCAGCCCTCCCGGGACCACTAATGAAAAACTGTTTTTT
TRBV6-6	-	once	TRBJ1-1	CASSYSFVNTEAFF	TGTGCCAGCAGTTACAGTTTCGTGAACACTGAAGCTTTCTTT
TRBV7-6	-	-	TRBJ2-5	CASSLGGALETQYF	TGTGCCAGCAGTCTAGGGGGTGCGTTAGAGACCCAGTACTTC
TRBV6-1	-	once	TRBJ1-3	CASKYDGSESSGNTIYF	TGTGCCAGCAAATACGATGGTTCGGAGAGCTCTGGAAACACCATATATTTT
TRBV19	-	-	TRBJ1-5	CASSSAGGQPQHF	TGTGCCAGTAGTAGCGCAGGAGGTCAGCCCCAGCATTTT
TRBV6-5	TRBD1	-	TRBJ2-7	CASSYLADRVSEQYF	TGTGCCAGCAGTTACCTTGCGGACAGGGTATCCGAGCAGTACTTC
TRBV7-3	-	-	TRBJ2-1	CASSLRALNRNEQFF	TGTGCCAGCAGCTTACGTGCCCTCAACCGGAATGAGCAGTTTTTC
TRBV10-3	-	-	TRBJ1-5	CAISAGGYQPQHF	TGTGCCATCAGCGCGGGGGGATATCAGCCCCAGCATTTT
TRBV6-2/TRBV6-3	-	-	TRBJ1-1	CASSYSSGGMNTEAFF	TGTGCCAGCAGTTACTCGAGTGGGGGCATGAACACTGAAGCTTTCTTT
TRBV15	TRBD1	-	TRBJ1-4	CATSRDWTGNEKLFF	TGTGCCACCAGCAGAGACTGGACAGGGAATGAAAAACTGTTTTTT
TRBV2	-	-	TRBJ2-1	CASSVAFYNEQFF	TGTGCCAGCAGTGTGGCATTCTACAATGAGCAGTTCTTC
TRBV6-5	-	-	TRBJ1-2	CASSYAYGNYGYTF	TGTGCCAGCAGTTACGCATATGGGAACTATGGCTACACCTTC
TRBV6-4	-	-	TRBJ2-1	CASSDSPDGSYNEQFF	TGTGCCAGCAGTGACTCCCCGGACGGATCCTACAATGAGCAGTTCTTC
TRBV7-7	-	-	TRBJ2-7	CASSPAQGYEQYF	TGTGCTAGCAGCCCCGCTCAAGGGTACGAGCAGTACTTC
TRBV28	-	-	TRBJ1-2	CASRTSSSLRFYGYTF	TGTGCCAGCAGGACCTCTAGTTCACTTAGATTCTATGGCTACACCTTC
TRBV12-3/TRBV12-4	TRBD1	-	TRBJ1-2	CASSPRGQGMGYTF	TGTGCCAGCAGTCCTAGGGGACAGGGCATGGGCTACACCTTC
TRBV6-1	TRBD1	-	TRBJ1-3	CASRPGTGGNTIYF	TGTGCCAGCAGGCCCGGGACAGGGGGAAACACCATATATTTT
TRBV7-2	-	-	TRBJ1-2	CASSLGGAYGYTF	TGTGCCAGCAGCTTAGGGGGGGCCTATGGCTACACCTTC